Listed here are 10 T cell receptor beta chains from one sample, sequenced in a study of STAT3 mutations in large granular lymphocyte leukemia. Overall study findings and caveats: At least one immunodominant TCR beta clonotype appeared in every T-cell large granular lymphocyte leukemia patient.

Using immunoSEQ multiplex PCR, the repertoire was profiled, and TCRdb retains in-frame clones only, with some absent. Of over 1,000 clones detected, 48% appear once; the ten largest clones hold 40% to 60%. The antigens for these receptors are not known. The sample taken for sequencing was peripheral blood mononuclear cells. These TCRs come from a male patient in his fifties or sixties with T-cell large granular lymphocyte leukemia. Some clones in this sample may be carry-over from other donors' samples.

The chain is built from TRBV6-6 and TRBJ2-6; 10 nucleotides agree with TRBD1. V shed 6 bases, J shed 3 bases, and the junction held 5 bases outside the gene matches. The CDR3 is made up of 16 amino acids. Germline loops: CDR1 MNHNY, CDR2 SVGAGI (reference sequence). Written as DNA, the CDR3 is TGTGCCAGCAGCTGGGACAGGGGATTTGGGGCCAACGTCCTGACTTTC. It yields the protein CASSWDRGFGANVLTF.

This chain joins TRBV5-1 and TRBJ1-5; perhaps TRBD1 as D (5 bases). The CDR3 loop spans 15 amino acids. Germline CDR1 and CDR2: SGHRS and YFSETQ. V was clipped by 0 bases and J by 2 bases, with 9 bases between them. The DNA for the CDR3 is TGCGCCAGCAGCTTGGAAGGGGTCGGCAATCAGCCCCAGCATTTT. It yields the protein CASSLEGVGNQPQHF. Combining the CDR3 with reference TRBV5-1 and TRBJ1-5 gives the whole variable domain KAGVTQTPRYLIKTRGQQVTLSCSPISGHRSVSWYQQTPGQGLQFLFEYFSETQRNKGNFPGRFSGRQFSNSRSEMNVSTLELGDSALYLCASSLEGVGNQPQHFGDGTRLSIL.

The V call is TRBV29-1, the J call TRBJ2-1; the match to TRBD2 covers 8 bases. Losses at the gene ends were 4 bases for V and 0 bases for J; bases not matched to a gene: 8. Germline CDR1 and CDR2: SQVTM and ANQGSEA. The CDR3 loop spans 16 amino acids. The chain's CDR3 is CSVGGLGVLSYNEQFF. The DNA for the CDR3 is TGCAGCGTTGGGGGACTAGGGGTACTCTCCTACAATGAGCAGTTCTTC.

The CDR3 here is CASSSRPRQADTQYF. The CDR3 DNA sequence: TGCGCCAGCAGCAGCCGCCCGAGACAGGCAGATACGCAGTATTTT. The chain carries TRBV5-1 and TRBJ2-3; D is possibly TRBD1 (6 bases). Germline CDR1 and CDR2: SGHRS and YFSETQ. CDR3 size: 15 residues. With 4 bases removed from V and 4 bases from J, the gap between germline ends came to 16 bases.

The chain is built from TRBV5-4 and TRBJ1-2; 7 nucleotides align to TRBD1. With 4 bases clipped from V and 4 bases from J, the junction kept 7 bases outside the gene matches. The CDR3 is made up of 14 amino acids. Germline V gene sequence: CDR1 SGHNT, CDR2 YYREEE (reference sequence). The CDR3 DNA follows: TGTGCCAGCAGCCCGACAGGGAGTGCCTATGGCTACACCTTC. It specifies CASSPTGSAYGYTF.

The J gene is TRBJ2-1, the V gene TRBV30; no clear D gene. The CDR3 length is 15 residues. The germline V gene has CDR1 GTSNPN and CDR2 SVGIG (reference sequence). V lost 4 bases to trimming and J lost 6 bases, with 19 bases between them. Here the CDR3 DNA reads TGTGCCTGGAACCCCTCGCGGAGTGGGCCCAATGAGCAGTTCTTC. Residues: CAWNPSRSGPNEQFF. Looking up the rest from reference TRBV30 and TRBJ2-1 gives the full variable domain: SQTIHQWPATLVQPVGSPLSLECTVEGTSNPNLYWYRQAAGRGLQLLFYSVGIGQISSEVPQNLSASRPQDRQFILSSKKLLLSDSGFYLCAWNPSRSGPNEQFFGPGTRLTVL.

This clone appeared once. The V call is TRBV5-1, the J call TRBJ2-1; tentative D call: TRBD1 (5 bases). The ends were cut back, 0 bases at V and 6 bases at J, with 22 bases in the middle. Germline V gives CDR1 SGHRS, CDR2 YFSETQ. The CDR3 covers 18 residues. CDR3 region: CASSLAGSLLIWGNEQFF. The CDR3 coding sequence is TGCGCCAGCAGCTTGGCAGGGTCTCTCCTAATATGGGGCAATGAGCAGTTCTTC.

V usage is TRBV2 and J usage is TRBJ1-4; perhaps TRBD1 as D (6 bases). The V gene's germline CDR1 is SNHLY and CDR2 FYNNEI. Trimming left V 3 bases short and J 7 bases short, with 12 bases between. This CDR3 is 14 amino acids long. CDR3 amino acids: CASSEEQGFEKLFF. Written as DNA, the CDR3 is TGTGCCAGCAGTGAGGAACAGGGTTTTGAAAAACTGTTTTTT.

There are a few counts of this clone. The V gene is TRBV6-1, the J gene TRBJ1-5; D not certain. This CDR3 is built from 11 residues. CDR1 MNHNS and CDR2 SASEGT come from the germline V gene. The V end was cut by 5 bases, the J end by 5 bases, with 4 bases between. The CDR3 loop is CASSSDQPQHF. CDR3 nucleotides: TGTGCCAGCAGTTCAGATCAGCCCCAGCATTTT.

The chain combines TRBV30 with TRBJ1-1, with TRBD1 identical over 7 bases. Germline V gives CDR1 GTSNPN, CDR2 SVGIG (reference sequence). The CDR3 has 13 amino acids. V lost 3 bases, J lost 7 bases, and 8 bases stayed unmatched. The CDR3 DNA sequence: TGTGCCTGGAGCGAAGGGACAGAGTATGAAGCTTTCTTT. Translating gives CAWSEGTEYEAFF.